These 23 T cell receptor beta chains share one sample of origin, sequenced in a study of spatial heterogeneity in lung cancer (dated by TCRdb to between 2018 and 2021). The sample's time point, from its label and the paper: sample taken at primary tumor resection. On the study overall, not on this receptor specifically: A correlation was observed between the number of expanded intratumoral alpha and beta TCRs and the tumor nonsynonymous mutation count.

What these receptors recognize is not known. Receptor libraries were prepared by 5' RACE. The sequencing machine was a NextSeq 500. The public reads were quality trimmed at Q25 with fastp and then assembled into clones with MiXCR by TCRdb, keeping productive beta chains. Rows with one shared CDR3 protein collapse into an entry with the most common genes and DNA. This sample holds about 15,000 distinct CDR3 sequences; roughly 7.3% were observed only once. Over 8% of the sample comes from the top ten. The material was lung tumor tissue, obtained at surgery. These receptor sequences come from a male donor with early-stage non-small cell lung cancer.

This clonotype occurred many times. This chain connects TRBV11-2 to TRBJ2-3, with D possibly TRBD1 on 5 matching bases. The CDR3 is 15 amino acids. CDR1 is SGHAT, CDR2 FQNNGV, per germline. V was cut by 5 bases and J by 3 bases, with 15 bases left in between. This chain's CDR3 is CASSPSGRDTDTQYF. CDR3 DNA: TGTGCCAGCAGCCCCTCGGGCAGGGATACAGATACGCAGTATTTT.

A few counts support this clonotype. The CDR3 region has the DNA TGTGCCAGCAGTTTGGGGGAGGGGTATGGCTACACCTTC. Translation gives CASSLGEGYGYTF. This chain connects TRBV12-3 or TRBV12-4 to TRBJ1-2; the D gene is possibly TRBD1 (5 bases). The CDR3 covers 13 residues. V was pared by 3 bases and J by 5 bases, with 10 bases between.

In this sample, this clonotype turned up many times. V usage is TRBV12-3 or TRBV12-4 and J usage is TRBJ1-1; a possible D gene is TRBD1 (6 bases). Trimming removed 6 bases from V and 12 bases from J, with 23 bases in between. CDR3 length equals 14 residues. CDR3 in DNA: TGTGCCAGCAGGATGGGGGGCAGCTTCAAAAACTCTTTCTTT. It is translated as CASRMGGSFKNSFF.

V and J are TRBV9 and TRBJ1-3; TRBD1 might be the D (6 bases). Deletions cut 3 bases from V and 1 base from J, with 11 bases between. The germline V gene has CDR1 SGDLS and CDR2 YYNGEE. The length of the CDR3 is 15 residues. CDR3 amino acids: CASSGLGGSGNTIYF. The CDR3 DNA reads TGTGCCAGCAGCGGCCTAGGGGGGTCTGGAAACACCATATATTTT.

In this sample, this clonotype turned up many times. The chain links TRBV19 to TRBJ2-3, with 12 positions matching TRBD2. V shed 2 bases and J 8 bases; nucleotides not matched to a gene: 5. Germline CDR1 and CDR2: LNHDA and SQIVND (reference sequence). This CDR3 has 15 amino acids. The CDR3 here is CASSIPSGGAGTQYF. DNA for the CDR3: TGTGCCAGTAGTATACCTAGCGGGGGGGCCGGTACGCAGTATTTT.

This clonotype is labeled medium-sized. V usage is TRBV5-1 and J usage is TRBJ2-1; 10 bases align to TRBD2. Per germline, CDR1 SGHRS and CDR2 YFSETQ. This CDR3 spans 15 amino acids. V lost 2 bases to trimming and J lost 9 bases; unmatched junction nucleotides: 8. The CDR3 DNA reads as TGCGCCAGCAGCTTTACGGCTAGCGGGAGTGCTGAGCAGTTCTTC. This gives the protein CASSFTASGSAEQFF.

This clonotype was recorded many times. V usage is TRBV20-1 and J usage is TRBJ2-5; 11 nucleotides line up with TRBD2. This CDR3 has 13 amino acids. V trimming: 6 bases; J trimming: 4 bases; junction bases outside the gene matches: 4. CDR1 is DFQATT, CDR2 SNEGSKA, per germline (reference sequence). For the CDR3, the DNA is TGCAGTGCAACTAGCGGGAGCAGAGAGACCCAGTACTTC. Its translation is CSATSGSRETQYF.

This clonotype has just a few counts. The J gene is TRBJ2-3, the V gene TRBV7-3; D not resolved. V gave up 5 bases and J gave up 8 bases, with 8 bases separating them. Germline CDR1 and CDR2: SGHTA and FQGTGA. CDR3 size: 11 residues. The CDR3: CASSLAGTQYF. The CDR3 DNA is TGTGCCAGCAGCCTGGCCGGTACGCAGTATTTT.

This clonotype appeared a few times. This chain links TRBV11-3 with TRBJ1-1; a possible D gene is TRBD1 (5 bases). Trimming left V 4 bases short and J 8 bases short, with 11 bases between. This CDR3 comprises 12 residues. Per the germline V gene, CDR1 is SGHNT and CDR2 is YENEEA. In nucleotides, the CDR3 is TGTGCCAGCAGCTCCTGGGACGGAGAAGCTTTCTTT. This codes for CASSSWDGEAFF. Complete variable domain (other parts from reference TRBV11-3 and TRBJ1-1): EAGVVQSPRYKIIEKKQPVAFWCNPISGHNTLYWYLQNLGQGPELLIRYENEEAVDDSQLPKDRFSAERLKGVDSTLKIQPAELGDSAVYLCASSSWDGEAFFGQGTRLTVV.

V and J are TRBV3-1 and TRBJ2-3; 9 bases match TRBD2. The CDR3 loop spans 14 amino acids. Germline V gene sequence: CDR1 LGHDT, CDR2 YNNKEL (reference sequence). V was pared by 3 bases and J by 5 bases, with 3 bases of the junction left unmatched. The DNA for the CDR3 is TGTGCCAGCAGCCAGCGGGGGGGTGAAGATACGCAGTATTTT. Protein sequence: CASSQRGGEDTQYF.

There are many counts of this clonotype. The genes are TRBV7-2 and TRBJ2-7; 7 nucleotides match TRBD2. Germline CDR1 and CDR2: SGHTA and FQGNSA. CDR3 length: 15 residues. V lost 5 bases and J lost 4; bases outside the gene matches: 11. The CDR3 DNA sequence: TGTGCCAGCAGCCACGCGGGGTCGGGGGGATACGAGCAGTACTTC. Translated, it gives CASSHAGSGGYEQYF.

This clonotype was counted at least ten times. The rearrangement links TRBV5-5 to TRBJ2-1; D call uncertain. Germline V gene lookup returns CDR1 SGHKS and CDR2 YYEKEE (reference sequence). This CDR3 region has 13 residues. Trimming cost V 4 bases and J 9 bases, with 14 bases left between them. CDR3 coding DNA: TGTGCCAGCAGCAAAGGGTTGTTGAGTGAGCAGTTCTTC. Translation: CASSKGLLSEQFF.

This clonotype was observed many times. The chain carries TRBV4-3 and TRBJ2-3; D perhaps matches TRBD1 (5 bases). V was shortened by 1 base and J by 1 base, with 12 bases between the two germline ends. This CDR3 contains 16 residues. CDR1 is LGHNA and CDR2 is YSLEER in the germline V gene. The CDR3 sequence: CASSQGAGYGTDTQYF. The CDR3 DNA reads TGCGCCAGCAGCCAAGGTGCAGGGTATGGCACAGATACGCAGTATTTT.

This clonotype was seen more than once but under ten times. The chain carries TRBV27 and TRBJ2-5; D may be TRBD1 (6 bases). The CDR3 loop spans 17 amino acids. CDR1 and CDR2 from the germline V gene are MNHEY and SMNVEV (reference sequence). V was cut by 7 bases and J by 5 bases, with 26 bases left in between. CDR3 sequence (DNA): TGTGCCAGCAAGGGGGTCACACCCTCCGGGATCCGGGAGACCCAGTACTTC. Its translation: CASKGVTPSGIRETQYF.

The table lists this clonotype with a few counts. J is TRBJ2-3 and V is TRBV11-2; 11 nucleotides agree with TRBD2. The J segment lost 0 bases and the V segment lost 4 bases, leaving 3 bases of the junction unmatched. In germline, CDR1 is SGHAT, CDR2 FQNNGV. The CDR3 has 16 amino acids. CDR3 nucleotide sequence: TGTGCCAGCAGCTCTCGACTAGCGGGAAGCACAGATACGCAGTATTTT. It codes for CASSSRLAGSTDTQYF.

By share, this clonotype ranks as medium-sized. J is TRBJ2-1 and V is TRBV20-1, with 12 bases identical to TRBD2. V lost 5 bases, J lost 4 bases, and 9 bases stayed unmatched. Germline V lookup: CDR1 DFQATT, CDR2 SNEGSKA (reference sequence). The CDR3 is 16 residues long. This CDR3 is CSAAGLAGKVYNEQFF. CDR3 sequence (DNA): TGCAGTGCTGCCGGACTAGCGGGGAAAGTTTACAATGAGCAGTTCTTC.

This clonotype has a handful of counts. The V gene is TRBV7-2, the J gene TRBJ1-2, with a tentative D call TRBD1 (5 bases). Germline V gene sequence: CDR1 SGHTA, CDR2 FQGNSA. Trimming stripped 4 bases from V and 4 bases from J, with 16 bases between. The CDR3 contains 15 residues. The chain's CDR3 is CASSSRDFYSYGYTF. The CDR3 bases are TGTGCCAGCAGCTCCCGGGACTTTTATTCCTATGGCTACACCTTC. Complete variable domain (other parts from reference TRBV7-2 and TRBJ1-2): GAGVSQSPSNKVTEKGKDVELRCDPISGHTALYWYRQSLGQGLEFLIYFQGNSAPDKSGLPSDRFSAERTGGSVSTLTIQRTQQEDSAVYLCASSSRDFYSYGYTFGSGTRLTVV.

This clonotype is judged medium-sized (0.01 to 0.1%). This rearrangement joins TRBV20-1 to TRBJ2-7; D is perhaps TRBD1 (5 bases). Trimming left V 4 bases short and J 5 bases short, with 15 bases between. This CDR3 spans 13 amino acids. Germline lookup yields CDR1 DFQATT and CDR2 SNEGSKA (reference sequence). CDR3 nucleotide sequence: TGCAGTGCTACCGACAGCCTTGGGGACGAGCAGTACGTC. Translating it yields CSATDSLGDEQYV.

V usage is TRBV5-1 and J usage is TRBJ2-4, with TRBD1 matching 9 bases. J lost 1 base, V lost 4 bases, and 6 bases had no gene match. Germline loops: CDR1 SGHRS, CDR2 YFSETQ. CDR3 length: 16 amino acids. The CDR3 nucleotides are TGCGCCAGCAGCCCAGGACAGGGGCTGGCCAAAAACATTCAGTACTTC. This sequence encodes CASSPGQGLAKNIQYF.

This clonotype was seen repeatedly, ten times or more. V and J are TRBV20-1 and TRBJ1-5; D remains unclear. The V gene lost 3 bases and the J gene lost 0 bases, with 6 bases spanning the gap. This CDR3 comprises 13 residues. Germline V gene lookup returns CDR1 DFQATT and CDR2 SNEGSKA (reference sequence). CDR3 sequence: CSASKDSNQPQHF. Here the CDR3 DNA reads TGCAGTGCTAGTAAAGATAGCAATCAGCCCCAGCATTTT.

This clonotype was recorded at least ten times. The chain employs TRBV20-1 and TRBJ2-3; 9 bases are a match to TRBD1. Germline V gives CDR1 DFQATT, CDR2 SNEGSKA (reference sequence). V was pared by 3 bases and J by 4 bases, with 14 bases of the junction left unmatched. The CDR3 runs to 17 residues. CDR3 nucleotide sequence: TGCAGTGCTAGCATTGTACCCGGGACAGGGATGGCAGATACGCAGTATTTT. This translates into CSASIVPGTGMADTQYF.

Many counts were recorded for this clonotype. CDR3: CASSYVQGSFSGNTIYF. The CDR3 coding sequence is TGTGCCAGCAGTTACGTCCAGGGGAGTTTTTCTGGAAACACCATATATTTT. The chain employs TRBV6-6 and TRBJ1-3; D possibly corresponds to TRBD1 (6 bases). CDR3 length: 17 residues. Deletions cut 2 bases from V and 1 base from J, with 15 bases between. The germline V gene has CDR1 MNHNY and CDR2 SVGAGI (reference sequence).

Comment on this clonotype: This may be a read error: a much more frequent sequence differs by one nucleotide. The gene calls are TRBV12-5 and TRBJ2-1, with 11 nucleotides matching TRBD2. Looked up from germline, CDR1 is LGHNT and CDR2 is FRNRAP. This CDR3 is built from 18 residues. With V trimmed by 2 bases and J by 5 bases, 11 bases remained unmatched. The CDR3 bases are TGTGCTAGTGGTTTGAGCGAGACTAGCGGGAATTCCAACAATGAGCAGTTCTTC. It codes for CASGLSETSGNSNNEQFF. The full variable domain, its missing parts supplied by reference TRBV12-5 and TRBJ2-1, is DARVTQTPRHKVTEMGQEVTMRCQPILGHNTVFWYRQTMMQGLELLAYFRNRAPLDDSGMPKDRFSAEMPDATLATLKIQPSEPRDSAVYFCASGLSETSGNSNNEQFFGPGTRLTVL.